The T cell receptor (beta chain) under discussion was sequenced for a study of cytomegalovirus exposure and HLA in healthy donors. Findings and caveats of the study: A later examination showed that TCR association rates differed by HLA locus, with DRB1 most and HLA-C fewest.

Details on this clone: Its target is unknown.

The CDR3 runs 16 residues. J was trimmed by 3 bases and V by 4 bases; bases with no gene match: 4. Germline assignment: CDR1 SGDLS and CDR2 YYNGEE. The PCR was carried out with 60 Vbeta primers and 13 Jbeta primers. The protocol was immunoSEQ multiplex PCR, while the TCRdb copy is restricted to in-frame clones and leaves out a portion. The sample has over 150,000 clones; more than 60% are singletons. This TCR derives from a woman in her 30s in good health and CMV-seropositive. Sequenced sample: PBMCs. The chain employs TRBV9 and TRBJ2-3; 14 bases are shared with TRBD2. CDR3 loop: CASSFGLAGGTDTQYF. CDR3 DNA: TGTGCCAGCAGCTTCGGACTAGCGGGAGGAACAGATACGCAGTATTTT.